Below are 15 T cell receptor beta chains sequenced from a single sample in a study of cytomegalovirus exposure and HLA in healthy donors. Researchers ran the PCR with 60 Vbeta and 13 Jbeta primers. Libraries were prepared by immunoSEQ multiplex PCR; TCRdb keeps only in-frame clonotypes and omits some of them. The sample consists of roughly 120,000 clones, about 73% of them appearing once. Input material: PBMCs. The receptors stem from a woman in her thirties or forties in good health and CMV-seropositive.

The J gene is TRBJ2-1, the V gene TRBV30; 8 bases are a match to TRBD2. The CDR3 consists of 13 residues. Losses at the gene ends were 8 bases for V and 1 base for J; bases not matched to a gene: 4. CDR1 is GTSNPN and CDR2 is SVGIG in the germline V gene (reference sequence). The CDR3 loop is CAGQRGSYNEQFF. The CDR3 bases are TGTGCCGGGCAGCGGGGGTCCTACAATGAGCAGTTCTTC.

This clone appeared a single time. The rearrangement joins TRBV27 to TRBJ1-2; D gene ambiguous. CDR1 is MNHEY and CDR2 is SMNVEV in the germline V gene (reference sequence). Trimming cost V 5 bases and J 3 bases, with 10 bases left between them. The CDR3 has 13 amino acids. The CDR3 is CASSPGLYYGYTF. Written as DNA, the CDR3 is TGTGCCAGCAGTCCGGGTCTTTACTATGGCTACACCTTC.

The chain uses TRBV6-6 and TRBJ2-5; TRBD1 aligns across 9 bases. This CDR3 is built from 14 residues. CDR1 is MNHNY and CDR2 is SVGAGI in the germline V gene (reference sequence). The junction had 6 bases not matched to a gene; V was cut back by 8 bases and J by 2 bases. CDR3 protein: CASGGQGRQETQYF. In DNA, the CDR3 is TGTGCCAGCGGAGGACAGGGGAGACAAGAGACCCAGTACTTC.

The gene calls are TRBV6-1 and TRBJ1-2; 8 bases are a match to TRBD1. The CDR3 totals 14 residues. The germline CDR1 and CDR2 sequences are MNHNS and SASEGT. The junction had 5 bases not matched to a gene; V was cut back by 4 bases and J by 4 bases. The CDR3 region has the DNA TGTGCCAGCAGTGCAGGGGGCGCGGGCTATGGCTACACCTTC. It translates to CASSAGGAGYGYTF.

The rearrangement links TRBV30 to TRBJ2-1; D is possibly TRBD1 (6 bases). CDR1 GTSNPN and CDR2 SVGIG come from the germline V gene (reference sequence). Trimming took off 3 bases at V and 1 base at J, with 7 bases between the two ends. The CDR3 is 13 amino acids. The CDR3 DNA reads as TGTGCCTGGAGACAGGGATCCTACAATGAGCAGTTCTTC. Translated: CAWRQGSYNEQFF.

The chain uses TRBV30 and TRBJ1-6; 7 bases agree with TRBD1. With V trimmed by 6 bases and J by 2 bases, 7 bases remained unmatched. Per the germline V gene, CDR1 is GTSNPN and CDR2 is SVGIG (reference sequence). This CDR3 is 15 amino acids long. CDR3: CACLDRSTYNSPLHF. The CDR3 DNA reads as TGTGCCTGCCTGGACAGGTCAACCTATAATTCACCCCTCCACTTT.

For the CDR3, the DNA is TGTGCCAGCAGTCCAGGGGATGTGGACTATGGCTACACCTTC. Translated, it gives CASSPGDVDYGYTF. V is TRBV7-9 and J is TRBJ1-2; D might be TRBD1 (6 bases). The germline CDR1 and CDR2 sequences are SEHNR and FQNEAQ (reference sequence). The CDR3 runs to 14 residues. Trimming removed 6 bases from V and 3 bases from J, with 14 bases in between.

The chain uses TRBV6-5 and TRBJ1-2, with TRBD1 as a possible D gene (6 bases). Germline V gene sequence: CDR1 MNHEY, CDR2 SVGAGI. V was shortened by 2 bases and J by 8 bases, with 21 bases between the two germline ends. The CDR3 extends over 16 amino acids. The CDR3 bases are TGTGCCAGCAGTTACGGAACTTCGGGACACCATGCGGGCTACACCTTC. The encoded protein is CASSYGTSGHHAGYTF.

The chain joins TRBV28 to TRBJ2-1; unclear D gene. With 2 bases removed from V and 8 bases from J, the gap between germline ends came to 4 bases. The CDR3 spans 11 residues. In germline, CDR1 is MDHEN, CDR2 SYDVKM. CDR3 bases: TGTGCCAGCAGTTTACGGTATGAGCAGTTCTTC. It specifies CASSLRYEQFF. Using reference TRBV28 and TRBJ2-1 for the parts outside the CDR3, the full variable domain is DVKVTQSSRYLVKRTGEKVFLECVQDMDHENMFWYRQDPGLGLRLIYFSYDVKMKEKGDIPEGYSVSREKKERFSLILESASTNQTSMYLCASSLRYEQFFGPGTRLTVL.

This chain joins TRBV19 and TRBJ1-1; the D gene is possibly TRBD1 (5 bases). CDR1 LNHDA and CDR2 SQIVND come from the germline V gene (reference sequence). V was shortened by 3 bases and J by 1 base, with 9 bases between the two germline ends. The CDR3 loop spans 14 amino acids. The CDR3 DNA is TGTGCCAGTAGTATCGACGGGGGGAACACTGAAGCTTTCTTT. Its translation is CASSIDGGNTEAFF.

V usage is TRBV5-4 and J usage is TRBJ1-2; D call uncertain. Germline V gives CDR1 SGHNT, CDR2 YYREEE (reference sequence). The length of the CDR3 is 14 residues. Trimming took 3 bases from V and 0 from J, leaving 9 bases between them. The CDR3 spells CASSSRVANYGYTF. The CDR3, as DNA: TGTGCCAGCAGCTCCCGAGTCGCTAACTATGGCTACACCTTC.

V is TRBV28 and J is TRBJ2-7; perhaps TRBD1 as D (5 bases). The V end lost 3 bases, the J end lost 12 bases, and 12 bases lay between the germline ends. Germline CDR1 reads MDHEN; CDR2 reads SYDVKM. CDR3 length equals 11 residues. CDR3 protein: CASSFDSERYF. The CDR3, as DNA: TGTGCCAGCAGTTTTGACAGTGAACGGTACTTC. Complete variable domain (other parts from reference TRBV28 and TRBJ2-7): DVKVTQSSRYLVKRTGEKVFLECVQDMDHENMFWYRQDPGLGLRLIYFSYDVKMKEKGDIPEGYSVSREKKERFSLILESASTNQTSMYLCASSFDSERYFGPGTRLTVT.

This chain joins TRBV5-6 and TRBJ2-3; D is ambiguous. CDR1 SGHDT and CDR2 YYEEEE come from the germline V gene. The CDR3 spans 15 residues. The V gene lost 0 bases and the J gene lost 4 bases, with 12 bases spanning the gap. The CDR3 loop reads CASSLDRTPSDTQYF. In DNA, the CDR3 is TGTGCCAGCAGCTTGGATCGAACTCCATCAGATACGCAGTATTTT.

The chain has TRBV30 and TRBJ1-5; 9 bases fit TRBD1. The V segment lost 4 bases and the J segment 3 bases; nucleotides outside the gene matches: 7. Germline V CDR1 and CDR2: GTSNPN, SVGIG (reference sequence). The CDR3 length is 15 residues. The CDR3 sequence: CAWTNDRGFNQPQHF. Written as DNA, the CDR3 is TGTGCCTGGACTAACGACAGGGGGTTCAATCAGCCCCAGCATTTT.

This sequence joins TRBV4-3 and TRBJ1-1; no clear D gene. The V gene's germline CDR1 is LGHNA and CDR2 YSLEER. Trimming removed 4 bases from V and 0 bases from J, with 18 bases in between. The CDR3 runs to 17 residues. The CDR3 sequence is CASSPGGVPYMNTEAFF. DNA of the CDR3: TGCGCCAGCAGCCCCGGCGGGGTTCCGTACATGAACACTGAAGCTTTCTTT.